This T cell receptor (beta chain) was recovered during a study of tumor and adjacent non-tumor tissue in lung cancer. Background on the study: The cohort had under 15 adenocarcinoma, a couple of squamous cell and 1 small cell patients.

A modified ARM-PCR protocol with three rounds of nested PCR amplified TCRbeta. TCRdb analysed the multiplex PCR reads with MiXCR anew, one entry per CDR3 protein. Counted here are fewer than 120,000 distinct CDR3 sequences, over 70% occurring once; the ten biggest clones make up approximately 22%. The template was RNA from unsorted bulk tissue. This CDR3 comprises 14 residues. CDR1 is SGHDN, CDR2 FVKESK, per germline. V lost 5 bases and J lost 4, with 12 bases in between. The V gene is TRBV14, the J gene TRBJ2-1; D ambiguous. This sequence originates from a man in his 70s with non-small cell lung cancer. Sequenced sample: lung tumor tissue. CDR3 in amino acids: CASSIHDPYNEQFF. The CDR3 nucleotides read TGTGCCAGCAGCATCCATGACCCATACAATGAGCAGTTCTTC.